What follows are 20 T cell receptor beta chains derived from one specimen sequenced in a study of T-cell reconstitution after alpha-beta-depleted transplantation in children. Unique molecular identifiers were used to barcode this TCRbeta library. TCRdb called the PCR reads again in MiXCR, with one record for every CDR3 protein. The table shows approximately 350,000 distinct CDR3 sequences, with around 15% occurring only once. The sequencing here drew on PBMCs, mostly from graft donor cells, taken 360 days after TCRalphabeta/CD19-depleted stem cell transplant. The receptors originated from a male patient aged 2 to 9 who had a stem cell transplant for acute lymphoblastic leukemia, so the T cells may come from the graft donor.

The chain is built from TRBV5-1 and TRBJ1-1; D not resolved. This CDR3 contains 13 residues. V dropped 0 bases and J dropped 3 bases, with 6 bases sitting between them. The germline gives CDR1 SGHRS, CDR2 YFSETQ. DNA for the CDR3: TGCGCCAGCAGCTTGGCCAGTTACACTGAAGCTTTCTTT. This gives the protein CASSLASYTEAFF.

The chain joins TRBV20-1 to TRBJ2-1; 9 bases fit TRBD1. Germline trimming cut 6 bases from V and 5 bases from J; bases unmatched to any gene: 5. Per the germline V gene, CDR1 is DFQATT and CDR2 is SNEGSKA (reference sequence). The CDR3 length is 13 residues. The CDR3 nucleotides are TGCAGTGCGGAACGGACAGGGGACAATGAGCAGTTCTTC. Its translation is CSAERTGDNEQFF.

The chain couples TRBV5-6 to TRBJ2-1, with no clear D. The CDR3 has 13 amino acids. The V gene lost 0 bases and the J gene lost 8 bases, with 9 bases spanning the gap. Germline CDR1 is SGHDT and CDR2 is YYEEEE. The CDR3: CASSLERRYEQFF. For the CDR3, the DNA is TGTGCCAGCAGCTTGGAAAGGCGGTATGAGCAGTTCTTC.

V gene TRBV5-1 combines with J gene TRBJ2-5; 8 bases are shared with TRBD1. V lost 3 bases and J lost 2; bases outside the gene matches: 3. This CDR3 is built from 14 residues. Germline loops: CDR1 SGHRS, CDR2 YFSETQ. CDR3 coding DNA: TGCGCCAGCAGCTCCGGGACAGGACAAGAGACCCAGTACTTC. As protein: CASSSGTGQETQYF.

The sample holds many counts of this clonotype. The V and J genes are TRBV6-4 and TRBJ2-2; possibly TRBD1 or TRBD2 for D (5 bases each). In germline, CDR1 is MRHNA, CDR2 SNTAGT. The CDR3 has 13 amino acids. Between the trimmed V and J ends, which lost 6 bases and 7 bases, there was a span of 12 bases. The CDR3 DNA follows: TGTGCCAGCAGCTGGTCGAGGGGCGGGGAGCTGTTTTTT. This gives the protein CASSWSRGGELFF.

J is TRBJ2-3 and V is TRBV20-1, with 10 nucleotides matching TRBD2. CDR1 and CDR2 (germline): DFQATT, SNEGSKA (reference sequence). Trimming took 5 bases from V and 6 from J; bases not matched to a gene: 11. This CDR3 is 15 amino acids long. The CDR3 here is CSAHYLAGDKDTQYF. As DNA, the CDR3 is TGCAGTGCTCACTACCTAGCGGGAGACAAGGATACGCAGTATTTT.

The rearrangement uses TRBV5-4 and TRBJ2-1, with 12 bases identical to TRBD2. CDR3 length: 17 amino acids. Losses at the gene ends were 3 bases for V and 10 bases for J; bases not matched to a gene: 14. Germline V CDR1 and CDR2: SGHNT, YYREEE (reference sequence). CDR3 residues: CASSSPSSGRALGEQFF. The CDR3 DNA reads TGTGCCAGCAGCTCGCCGTCTAGCGGGAGGGCCCTGGGGGAGCAGTTCTTC. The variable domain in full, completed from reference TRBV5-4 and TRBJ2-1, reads ETGVTQSPTHLIKTRGQQVTLRCSSQSGHNTVSWYQQALGQGPQFIFQYYREEENGRGNFPPRFSGLQFPNYSSELNVNALELDDSALYLCASSSPSSGRALGEQFFGPGTRLTVL.

The CDR3 loop reads CASSPGLAWETQYF. The CDR3 nucleotides are TGTGCCAGCAGTCCGGGACTAGCGTGGGAGACCCAGTACTTC. V usage is TRBV7-2 and J usage is TRBJ2-5; 10 nucleotides match TRBD2. V lost 6 bases, J lost 5 bases, and 6 bases stayed unmatched. CDR1 is SGHTA, CDR2 FQGNSA, per germline. The CDR3 length is 14 residues.

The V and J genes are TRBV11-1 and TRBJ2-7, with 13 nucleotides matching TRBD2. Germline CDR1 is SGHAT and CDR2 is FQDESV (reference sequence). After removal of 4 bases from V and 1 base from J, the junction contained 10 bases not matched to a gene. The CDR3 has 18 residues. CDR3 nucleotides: TGTGCCAGCAGCTCCGCGAGACTAGCGGGAGGAGGGTCCTACGAGCAGTACTTC. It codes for CASSSARLAGGGSYEQYF.

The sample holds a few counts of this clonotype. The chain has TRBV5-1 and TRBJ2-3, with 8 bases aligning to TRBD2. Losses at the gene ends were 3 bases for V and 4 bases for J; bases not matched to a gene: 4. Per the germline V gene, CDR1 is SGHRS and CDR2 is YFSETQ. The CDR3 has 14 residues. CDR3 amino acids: CASSSGRAPDTQYF. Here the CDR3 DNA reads TGCGCCAGCAGCTCCGGGAGGGCACCAGATACGCAGTATTTT.

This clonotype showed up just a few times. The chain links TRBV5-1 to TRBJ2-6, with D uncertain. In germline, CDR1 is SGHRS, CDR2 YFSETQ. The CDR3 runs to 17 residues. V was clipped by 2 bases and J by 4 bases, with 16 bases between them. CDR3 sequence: CASSFILAEKGANVLTF. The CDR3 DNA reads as TGCGCCAGCAGCTTTATTCTTGCGGAGAAGGGGGCCAACGTCCTGACTTTC.

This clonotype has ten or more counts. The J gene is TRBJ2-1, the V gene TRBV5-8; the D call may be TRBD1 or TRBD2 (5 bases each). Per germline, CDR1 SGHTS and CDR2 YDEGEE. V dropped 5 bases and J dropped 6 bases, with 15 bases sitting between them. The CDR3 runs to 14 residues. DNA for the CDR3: TGTGCCAGCAGTTGGGGGTACTCCCCCAATGAGCAGTTCTTC. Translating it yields CASSWGYSPNEQFF.

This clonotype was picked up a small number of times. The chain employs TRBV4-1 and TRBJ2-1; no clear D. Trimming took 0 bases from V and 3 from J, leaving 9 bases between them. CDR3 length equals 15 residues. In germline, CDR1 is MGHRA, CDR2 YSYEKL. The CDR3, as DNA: TGCGCCAGCAGCCAAGAAGGGCTGGACTACAATGAGCAGTTCTTC. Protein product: CASSQEGLDYNEQFF.

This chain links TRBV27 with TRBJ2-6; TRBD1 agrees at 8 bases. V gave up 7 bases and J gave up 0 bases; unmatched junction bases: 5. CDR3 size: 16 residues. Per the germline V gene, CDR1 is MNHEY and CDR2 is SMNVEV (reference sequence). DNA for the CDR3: TGTGCCAGCAAAGCAGGGGGCAGCTCTGGGGCCAACGTCCTGACTTTC. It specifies CASKAGGSSGANVLTF.

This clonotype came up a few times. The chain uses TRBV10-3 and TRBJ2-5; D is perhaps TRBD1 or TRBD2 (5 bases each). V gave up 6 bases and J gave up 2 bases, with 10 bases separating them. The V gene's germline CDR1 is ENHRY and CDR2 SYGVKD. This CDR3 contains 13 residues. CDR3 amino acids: CAIRRGEQETQYF. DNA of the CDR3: TGTGCCATCAGGAGGGGTGAACAAGAGACCCAGTACTTC.

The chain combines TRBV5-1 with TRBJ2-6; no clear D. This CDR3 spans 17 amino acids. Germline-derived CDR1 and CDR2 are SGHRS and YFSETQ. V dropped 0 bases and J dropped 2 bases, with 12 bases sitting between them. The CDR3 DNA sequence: TGCGCCAGCAGCTTGGAAGGTAAAGGAGCTGGGGCCAACGTCCTGACTTTC. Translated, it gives CASSLEGKGAGANVLTF.

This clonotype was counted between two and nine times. CDR3 sequence (DNA): TGCAGCGTTGACCGCGACTTAACAGAGACCCAGTACTTC. It yields the protein CSVDRDLTETQYF. The chain combines TRBV29-1 with TRBJ2-5; D unclear. The V and J ends lost 3 bases and 4 bases respectively, with 12 bases between them. The CDR3 is 13 residues long. Germline-derived CDR1 and CDR2 are SQVTM and ANQGSEA.

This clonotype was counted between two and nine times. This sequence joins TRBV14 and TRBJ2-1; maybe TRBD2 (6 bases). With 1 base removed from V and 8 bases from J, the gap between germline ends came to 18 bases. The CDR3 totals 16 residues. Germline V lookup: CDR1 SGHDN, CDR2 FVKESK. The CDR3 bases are TGTGCCAGCAGCCAAGTCGGGGGAGCCCGCAGCGATGAGCAGTTCTTC. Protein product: CASSQVGGARSDEQFF.

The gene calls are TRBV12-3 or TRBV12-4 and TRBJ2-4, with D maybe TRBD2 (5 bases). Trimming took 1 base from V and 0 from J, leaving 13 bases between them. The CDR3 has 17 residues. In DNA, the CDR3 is TGTGCCAGCAGTTTAGGACGGGGTCCAGTAGCCAAAAACATTCAGTACTTC. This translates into CASSLGRGPVAKNIQYF.

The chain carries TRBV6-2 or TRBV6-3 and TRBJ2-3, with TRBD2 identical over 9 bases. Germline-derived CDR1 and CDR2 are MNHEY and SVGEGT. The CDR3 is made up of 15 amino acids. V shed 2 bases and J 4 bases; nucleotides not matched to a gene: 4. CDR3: CASSYRAGGPDTQYF. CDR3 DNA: TGTGCCAGCAGTTACCGAGCGGGAGGACCAGATACGCAGTATTTT.